These T cell receptor beta chains were read from a single sample in a study of cytomegalovirus exposure and HLA in healthy donors. Assay used: immunoSEQ multiplex PCR; TCRdb lists only in-frame clones, some missing. The table includes 150,000 to 200,000 clones, just under 85% detected once. The sample comprised PBMCs. The receptors come from a man aged 25 to 40 in good health and CMV-seropositive. The CDR3 runs from the conserved cysteine through the conserved F or W. Fields, in order: CDR3 protein, CDR3 DNA, clone size, V gene, D gene, J gene. D genes are given only for firm matches. Clone sizes are given selectively: once, few, many, or a class where the clone is expanded.

CDR3 protein: CASWTGWNTEAFF; CDR3 DNA: TGTGCCAGTTGGACAGGGTGGAACACTGAAGCTTTCTTT; clone size: NA; V gene: TRBV6-5; D gene: TRBD1; J gene: TRBJ1-1
CDR3 protein: CASSAQKETQYF; CDR3 DNA: TGTGCCAGCAGTGCACAGAAAGAGACCCAGTACTTC; clone size: NA; V gene: TRBV6-1; D gene: NA; J gene: TRBJ2-5
CDR3 protein: CASSLVAAYEQYF; CDR3 DNA: TGCGCCAGCAGCTTGGTGGCGGCCTACGAGCAGTACTTC; clone size: NA; V gene: TRBV5-1; D gene: NA; J gene: TRBJ2-7
CDR3 protein: CASSESGAYEQYF; CDR3 DNA: TGCGCCAGCAGTGAGTCGGGCGCCTACGAGCAGTACTTC; clone size: once; V gene: TRBV10-1; D gene: NA; J gene: TRBJ2-7
CDR3 protein: CASAREEPYEQYF; CDR3 DNA: TGTGCCAGCGCTAGGGAGGAGCCCTACGAGCAGTACTTC; clone size: NA; V gene: TRBV6-5; D gene: NA; J gene: TRBJ2-7
CDR3 protein: CAWSDRDYQPQHF; CDR3 DNA: TGTGCCTGGAGTGACAGAGATTATCAGCCCCAGCATTTT; clone size: NA; V gene: TRBV30; D gene: NA; J gene: TRBJ1-5
CDR3 protein: CASSTGGNEKLFF; CDR3 DNA: TGCGCCAGCAGTACAGGGGGTAATGAAAAACTGTTTTTT; clone size: NA; V gene: TRBV5-1; D gene: TRBD1; J gene: TRBJ1-4
CDR3 protein: CASSYVQGNNEQFF; CDR3 DNA: TGTGCCAGCAGTTACGTGCAGGGAAACAATGAGCAGTTCTTC; clone size: NA; V gene: TRBV6-5; D gene: NA; J gene: TRBJ2-1
CDR3 protein: CASSPTGAQDYGYTF; CDR3 DNA: TGTGCCAGCAGCCCAACAGGGGCGCAAGACTATGGCTACACCTTC; clone size: NA; V gene: TRBV7-3; D gene: TRBD1; J gene: TRBJ1-2
CDR3 protein: CASSPGQGRPGGETQYF; CDR3 DNA: TGTGCCAGCAGCCCCGGACAGGGGAGGCCCGGGGGAGAGACCCAGTACTTC; clone size: NA; V gene: TRBV7-9; D gene: TRBD1; J gene: TRBJ2-5
CDR3 protein: CASSYETGLYNEQFF; CDR3 DNA: TGTGCCAGCAGCTATGAGACAGGGTTATACAATGAGCAGTTCTTC; clone size: NA; V gene: TRBV6-5; D gene: TRBD1; J gene: TRBJ2-1
CDR3 protein: CASSLELAGVDYGYTF; CDR3 DNA: TGTGCCAGCAGCTTGGAATTGGCAGGGGTGGACTATGGCTACACCTTC; clone size: NA; V gene: TRBV5-6; D gene: NA; J gene: TRBJ1-2
CDR3 protein: CASSRGAGGRDEQYF; CDR3 DNA: TGCGCCAGCAGCAGGGGGGCGGGGGGCAGGGACGAGCAGTACTTC; clone size: NA; V gene: TRBV4-3; D gene: TRBD2; J gene: TRBJ2-7
CDR3 protein: CASSVNFYTGELFF; CDR3 DNA: TGTGCCAGCAGCGTAAACTTCTACACCGGGGAGCTGTTTTTT; clone size: NA; V gene: TRBV9; D gene: NA; J gene: TRBJ2-2
CDR3 protein: CASSLSGGGKQETQYF; CDR3 DNA: TGCGCCAGCAGCTTGAGTGGGGGGGGGAAGCAAGAGACCCAGTACTTC; clone size: once; V gene: TRBV5-1; D gene: TRBD2; J gene: TRBJ2-5
CDR3 protein: CASSPPVAGEENTQYF; CDR3 DNA: TGTGCCAGCAGCCCCCCTGTAGCGGGGGAAGAGAATACGCAGTATTTT; clone size: NA; V gene: TRBV7-9; D gene: TRBD2; J gene: TRBJ2-3
CDR3 protein: CASSQDGLAGSGANVLTF; CDR3 DNA: TGCGCCAGCAGCCAAGATGGACTAGCGGGCTCTGGGGCCAACGTCCTGACTTTC; clone size: NA; V gene: TRBV4-3; D gene: TRBD2; J gene: TRBJ2-6
CDR3 protein: CASSIRTGIEAFF; CDR3 DNA: TGTGCCAGCAGCATCCGGACAGGGATAGAAGCTTTCTTT; clone size: NA; V gene: TRBV11-2; D gene: TRBD1; J gene: TRBJ1-1
CDR3 protein: CASRGFLDTNTGELFF; CDR3 DNA: TGTGCCAGCAGGGGATTTTTGGACACGAACACCGGGGAGCTGTTTTTT; clone size: NA; V gene: TRBV2; D gene: NA; J gene: TRBJ2-2
CDR3 protein: CASSQRDRGLSEAFF; CDR3 DNA: TGTGCCAGCAGTCAACGGGACAGGGGGCTGTCTGAAGCTTTCTTT; clone size: once; V gene: TRBV27; D gene: TRBD1; J gene: TRBJ1-1
CDR3 protein: CATAQGLGTEAFF; CDR3 DNA: TGTGCCACTGCCCAGGGCCTCGGAACTGAAGCTTTCTTT; clone size: NA; V gene: TRBV7-2; D gene: NA; J gene: TRBJ1-1
CDR3 protein: CASSLGTGAYGYTF; CDR3 DNA: TGTGCCAGCAGCCTGGGGACAGGGGCCTATGGCTACACCTTC; clone size: NA; V gene: TRBV7-9; D gene: TRBD1; J gene: TRBJ1-2
CDR3 protein: CASSLPLAGGADTQYF; CDR3 DNA: TGCGCCAGCAGCTTGCCCTTAGCGGGGGGCGCAGATACGCAGTATTTT; clone size: NA; V gene: TRBV5-1; D gene: TRBD2; J gene: TRBJ2-3
CDR3 protein: CASSLGGVPSYEQYF; CDR3 DNA: TGTGCCAGCAGCTTGGGGGGGGTCCCCTCGTACGAGCAGTACTTC; clone size: NA; V gene: TRBV11-2; D gene: TRBD2; J gene: TRBJ2-7
CDR3 protein: CASSFIGGAKSNQPQHF; CDR3 DNA: TGCGCCAGCAGCTTTATCGGGGGGGCGAAAAGCAATCAGCCCCAGCATTTT; clone size: NA; V gene: TRBV4-1; D gene: NA; J gene: TRBJ1-5
CDR3 protein: CSAGGGTGHEKLFF; CDR3 DNA: TGCAGCGCCGGAGGCGGGACAGGGCATGAAAAACTGTTTTTT; clone size: NA; V gene: TRBV29-1; D gene: TRBD1; J gene: TRBJ1-4
CDR3 protein: CASSQERSNTEAFF; CDR3 DNA: TGCGCCAGCAGCCAAGAGAGGTCAAACACTGAAGCTTTCTTT; clone size: NA; V gene: TRBV4-3; D gene: NA; J gene: TRBJ1-1
CDR3 protein: CASSSGTPRGYGYTF; CDR3 DNA: TGTGCCAGCAGTTCGGGGACGCCCAGGGGCTATGGCTACACCTTC; clone size: NA; V gene: TRBV27; D gene: NA; J gene: TRBJ1-2
CDR3 protein: CASSETGGWNQPQHF; CDR3 DNA: TGTGCCAGCAGTGAAACAGGGGGGTGGAATCAGCCCCAGCATTTT; clone size: few; V gene: TRBV2; D gene: TRBD1; J gene: TRBJ1-5
CDR3 protein: CASSLDAGLRPLHF; CDR3 DNA: TGTGCCAGCAGCTTAGACGCGGGGTTAAGGCCCCTCCACTTT; clone size: NA; V gene: TRBV7-2; D gene: NA; J gene: TRBJ1-6
CDR3 protein: CASSGQGSDEQYF; CDR3 DNA: TGTGCCAGTAGCGGACAGGGTTCCGACGAGCAGTACTTC; clone size: few; V gene: TRBV19; D gene: TRBD1; J gene: TRBJ2-7
CDR3 protein: CASSPLGQGRDEQYF; CDR3 DNA: TGTGCCAGCTCACCCCTCGGGCAGGGGAGGGACGAGCAGTACTTC; clone size: NA; V gene: TRBV18; D gene: NA; J gene: TRBJ2-7
CDR3 protein: CASSPTGTSGGATQYF; CDR3 DNA: TGCGCCAGCAGCCCTACCGGGACTAGCGGGGGTGCTACGCAGTATTTT; clone size: NA; V gene: TRBV5-1; D gene: TRBD2; J gene: TRBJ2-3
CDR3 protein: CASSDRGSNQPQHF; CDR3 DNA: TGTGCCAGCAGTGACAGGGGAAGCAATCAGCCCCAGCATTTT; clone size: NA; V gene: TRBV25-1; D gene: NA; J gene: TRBJ1-5
CDR3 protein: CASRKGVSSTDTQYF; CDR3 DNA: TGTGCCAGCAGAAAGGGGGTTTCCAGCACAGATACGCAGTATTTT; clone size: NA; V gene: TRBV6-6; D gene: NA; J gene: TRBJ2-3
CDR3 protein: CASSQAGGFSYNEQFF; CDR3 DNA: TGTGCCAGCAGTCAAGCGGGGGGGTTCTCCTACAATGAGCAGTTCTTC; clone size: NA; V gene: TRBV25-1; D gene: TRBD2; J gene: TRBJ2-1
CDR3 protein: CASSPPGTGLGFF; CDR3 DNA: TGTGCCAGCAGCCCCCCCGGCACAGGGTTGGGGTTCTTC; clone size: NA; V gene: TRBV7-9; D gene: NA; J gene: TRBJ2-1
CDR3 protein: CASSPVQGRNQPQHF; CDR3 DNA: TGTGCCAGCTCACCCGTACAGGGCAGAAATCAGCCCCAGCATTTT; clone size: NA; V gene: TRBV18; D gene: NA; J gene: TRBJ1-5
CDR3 protein: CASSFVGGGEKLFF; CDR3 DNA: TGTGCCAGCAGTTTTGTGGGGGGGGGAGAAAAACTGTTTTTT; clone size: NA; V gene: TRBV27; D gene: NA; J gene: TRBJ1-4
CDR3 protein: CASSLVVAGANEQYF; CDR3 DNA: TGCGCCAGCAGCTTGGTCGTAGCGGGGGCAAACGAGCAGTACTTC; clone size: NA; V gene: TRBV5-1; D gene: TRBD2; J gene: TRBJ2-7
CDR3 protein: CASTPGGVTDTQYF; CDR3 DNA: TGTGCCAGCACCCCGGGGGGGGTCACAGATACGCAGTATTTT; clone size: few; V gene: TRBV13; D gene: TRBD2; J gene: TRBJ2-3
CDR3 protein: CSVESGSGYTF; CDR3 DNA: TGCAGCGTTGAATCAGGGTCTGGCTACACCTTC; clone size: NA; V gene: TRBV29-1; D gene: NA; J gene: TRBJ1-2
CDR3 protein: CASSLGQNYGYTF; CDR3 DNA: TGTGCCAGCAGCCTCGGACAGAACTATGGCTACACCTTC; clone size: NA; V gene: TRBV7-2; D gene: NA; J gene: TRBJ1-2
CDR3 protein: CTRGAGHTDTQYF; CDR3 DNA: TGCACCCGGGGGGCAGGCCACACAGATACGCAGTATTTT; clone size: few; V gene: TRBV29-1; D gene: NA; J gene: TRBJ2-3
CDR3 protein: CASSLAWAGGGNQPQHF; CDR3 DNA: TGTGCCAGCAGCTTAGCTTGGGCAGGGGGTGGCAATCAGCCCCAGCATTTT; clone size: NA; V gene: TRBV7-8; D gene: TRBD1; J gene: TRBJ1-5
CDR3 protein: CSADFSSTQYF; CDR3 DNA: TGCAGCGCGGACTTTTCGTCGACCCAGTACTTC; clone size: NA; V gene: TRBV29-1; D gene: NA; J gene: TRBJ2-5